This entry concerns a single T cell receptor beta chain. The target of this receptor is not known. No base-level quality is on record; no much larger clone is a single base apart. This sample was taken from a study of control samples from healthy donors and cancer patients (dated by TCRdb to 2020 to 2021). Libraries were constructed by the immunoSEQ multiplex PCR assay. The immuneACCESS repertoire file appears here via TCRdb, limited to in-frame rearrangements. These files lack a portion of the clones; in checked studies, under half of the deficit traces to unresolved V genes, and the cause of the others is not known. The sample table shows about 140,000 clones, and 91% are seen once. More than 6.5% of the sample rests with the top ten. This sequence originates from a man younger than 30 in good health. The material sequenced was blood.

The CDR3 protein sequence reads: CASSLVGGADTQYF. In nucleotide form, the sequence is TGCGCCAGCAGCTTGGTCGGTGGTGCAGATACGCAGTATTTT. The chain was built from TRBV5-1 and TRBJ2-3; the D gene assignment is ambiguous. At the junction V is shortened by 0 bases and J by 4 bases, with 9 bases in between. Per the germline V gene, SGHRS is the CDR1 and YFSETQ is the CDR2. Inclusive of the bounding cysteine and phenylalanine, the CDR3 is 14 residues long. The DNA shown is the 42-base CDR3, in frame from base 1.